Presented here are 27 T cell receptor beta chains from one specimen sequenced in a study of early T cells in non-severe SARS-CoV-2 infection (dated by TCRdb to the early 2020s). Preparation of the library involved 5' RACE. TCRdb names NextSeq 500 as the instrument used. Clones were called with MiXCR by TCRdb after fastp trimmed the public reads at Q25, and only in-frame beta chains were retained. Rows with one shared CDR3 protein collapse into an entry with the most common genes and DNA. Within this sample are some 50,000 distinct CDR3 sequences, with about 9.1% of them counted one time only. The ten largest clones take up under 5.5% of the sample. The sequencing input was whole blood. The source of these receptors is an adult who was a healthcare worker with PCR-confirmed SARS-CoV-2 infection or an uninfected control (not recorded which).

This clonotype was seen repeatedly, ten times or more. V is TRBV5-5 and J is TRBJ2-7; 9 bases agree with TRBD1. Germline CDR1 SGHKS, CDR2 YYEKEE (reference sequence). V trimming: 3 bases; J trimming: 2 bases; junction bases outside the gene matches: 9. The CDR3 totals 16 residues. The CDR3 DNA follows: TGTGCCAGCAGCTCTTCTGCCGGGACAGGGACCTACGAGCAGTACTTC. Protein product: CASSSSAGTGTYEQYF.

This clonotype was counted ten times or more. The rearrangement uses TRBV2 and TRBJ1-1, with 11 bases matching TRBD1. The germline V gene encodes CDR1 SNHLY and CDR2 FYNNEI. The CDR3 has 14 residues. The ends lost 7 bases at V and 4 bases at J; junction bases unmatched: 5. The DNA for the CDR3 is TGTGCCAGCACTCGGGACAGGGGGGTCACTGAAGCTTTCTTT. This codes for CASTRDRGVTEAFF.

This clonotype was recorded a few times. At one of its ends the junction is not consistent with the germline gene, which may arise from a read error. The chain links TRBV29-1 to TRBJ2-3; 9 bases match TRBD1. This CDR3 has 14 residues. Germline lookup yields CDR1 SQVTM and CDR2 ANQGSEA. The CDR3 sequence is CSVGAGTGTVTQYF. The CDR3 DNA reads as TGCAGCGTTGGGGCTGGGACAGGGACAGTTACGCAGTATTTT.

This clonotype was recorded many times. This rearrangement joins TRBV19 to TRBJ1-5; 8 bases agree with TRBD1. After removal of 6 bases from V and 5 bases from J, the junction contained 9 bases not matched to a gene. Per germline, CDR1 LNHDA and CDR2 SQIVND (reference sequence). This CDR3 spans 15 amino acids. CDR3 protein: CASSTTGQGDQPQHF. CDR3 DNA sequence: TGTGCCAGTAGCACCACCGGACAGGGTGATCAGCCCCAGCATTTT. Variable domain in full (rest from reference TRBV19 and TRBJ1-5): DGGITQSPKYLFRKEGQNVTLSCEQNLNHDAMYWYRQDPGQGLRLIYYSQIVNDFQKGDIAEGYSVSREKKESFPLTVTSAQKNPTAFYLCASSTTGQGDQPQHFGDGTRLSIL.

There are many counts of this clonotype. This chain uses TRBV4-3 with TRBJ1-2, with D possibly matching TRBD1 (6 bases). Germline CDR1 and CDR2: LGHNA and YSLEER. Trimming removed 0 bases at V and 4 bases at J, with 12 bases between. The length of the CDR3 is 15 residues. CDR3 amino acids: CASSQEGTGSYGYTF. CDR3 nucleotide sequence: TGCGCCAGCAGCCAAGAAGGAACAGGGTCCTATGGCTACACCTTC.

This clonotype showed up just a few times. V is TRBV2 and J is TRBJ2-7; TRBD1 aligns across 7 bases. V shed 6 bases and J 4 bases; nucleotides not matched to a gene: 9. The CDR3 covers 14 residues. Germline loops: CDR1 SNHLY, CDR2 FYNNEI. The CDR3 nucleotides are TGTGCCAGCAGAGGGTCAGGGGGTGAGTACGAGCAGTACTTC. Translated: CASRGSGGEYEQYF. Complete variable domain (other parts from reference TRBV2 and TRBJ2-7): EPEVTQTPSHQVTQMGQEVILRCVPISNHLYFYWYRQILGQKVEFLVSFYNNEISEKSEIFDDQFSVERPDGSNFTLKIRSTKLEDSAMYFCASRGSGGEYEQYFGPGTRLTVT.

This clonotype was seen repeatedly, ten times or more. V usage is TRBV27 and J usage is TRBJ2-2, with D possibly matching TRBD1 (6 bases). From germline, CDR1 is MNHEY and CDR2 SMNVEV (reference sequence). Trimming stripped 6 bases from V and 6 bases from J, with 14 bases between. The length of the CDR3 is 14 residues. CDR3 protein: CASRKDRISGELFF. CDR3 DNA sequence: TGTGCCAGCAGAAAAGACAGGATCTCCGGGGAGCTGTTTTTT.

There are many counts of this clonotype. V is TRBV9 and J is TRBJ1-5, with D possibly being TRBD1 (5 bases). V lost 3 bases and J lost 7, with 14 bases in between. The CDR3 is made up of 14 amino acids. Germline V CDR1 and CDR2: SGDLS, YYNGEE. CDR3 sequence (DNA): TGTGCCAGCAGCGAGTCCCTAGGGGTCCAGCCCCAGCATTTT. Its translation is CASSESLGVQPQHF.

The sample holds many counts of this clonotype. The genes are TRBV20-1 and TRBJ1-6, with a weak D call TRBD1 (6 bases). CDR1 DFQATT and CDR2 SNEGSKA come from the germline V gene (reference sequence). This CDR3 has 16 residues. Between the trimmed V and J ends, which lost 0 bases and 11 bases, there was a span of 20 bases. CDR3 sequence (DNA): TGCAGTGCTAGAGATGCCTCGGGACAACACCTGGCACCCCTCCACTTT. Its protein is CSARDASGQHLAPLHF.

This clonotype was seen repeatedly, ten times or more. This sequence joins TRBV11-2 and TRBJ2-3; D uncertain. CDR3 length: 15 residues. Trimming shortened V by 3 bases and J by 1 base, and 11 bases separated the two germline ends. From germline, CDR1 is SGHAT and CDR2 FQNNGV. CDR3 sequence: CASSFAARGTDTQYF. For the CDR3, the DNA is TGTGCCAGCAGCTTTGCAGCCAGAGGCACAGATACGCAGTATTTT. Based on the CDR3 plus reference TRBV11-2 and TRBJ2-3, the full variable domain is EAGVAQSPRYKIIEKRQSVAFWCNPISGHATLYWYQQILGQGPKLLIQFQNNGVVDDSQLPKDRFSAERLKGVDSTLKIQPAKLEDSAVYLCASSFAARGTDTQYFGPGTRLTVL.

The table lists this clonotype with many counts. The V call is TRBV19, the J call TRBJ2-2; D remains ambiguous. Germline V gene data show CDR1 as LNHDA and CDR2 as SQIVND (reference sequence). The CDR3 covers 15 residues. V was trimmed by 3 bases and J by 6 bases, leaving 14 bases between them. CDR3 in DNA: TGTGCCAGTAGTATTGTGGGAAGCACACCCGGGGAGCTGTTTTTT. Translated, it gives CASSIVGSTPGELFF.

This clonotype appeared many times. This chain links TRBV12-3 or TRBV12-4 with TRBJ2-6, with TRBD1 matching over 8 bases. With V trimmed by 5 bases and J by 1 base, 7 bases remained unmatched. This CDR3 spans 17 amino acids. In DNA form, the CDR3 reads TGTGCCAGCAGTCCGATCCGACAGGGGTCTGGGGCCAACGTCCTGACTTTC. It codes for CASSPIRQGSGANVLTF.

This clonotype has more than one count but fewer than ten. The chain carries TRBV7-9 and TRBJ2-7; TRBD2 might be the D (6 bases). CDR1 and CDR2 (germline): SEHNR, FQNEAQ (reference sequence). Trimming took 2 bases from V and 9 from J, leaving 17 bases between them. The CDR3 runs 14 residues. The CDR3 protein is CASSLPGLQSGQYF. The CDR3 DNA follows: TGTGCCAGCAGCTTACCGGGACTGCAGTCGGGGCAGTACTTC.

This clonotype was counted ten times or more. The rearrangement links TRBV29-1 to TRBJ2-1; D is ambiguous. V lost 4 bases, J lost 3 bases, and 13 bases lay in between. Germline V gene lookup returns CDR1 SQVTM and CDR2 ANQGSEA. This CDR3 has 14 residues. DNA for the CDR3: TGCAGCGTTGTTGCTAGTACTCTCTACAATGAGCAGTTCTTC. The encoded protein is CSVVASTLYNEQFF.

This clonotype has ten or more counts. This chain joins TRBV12-3 or TRBV12-4 and TRBJ1-5; no clear D gene. Trimming cost V 0 bases and J 4 bases, with 7 bases left between them. The CDR3 contains 14 residues. The DNA of the CDR3 is TGTGCCAGCAGTTTAGCTCGGAATAATCAGCCCCAGCATTTT. It is translated as CASSLARNNQPQHF.

This sequence joins TRBV3-1 and TRBJ2-3; tentatively, D is TRBD2 (6 bases). V shed 2 bases and J shed 1 base, with 7 bases lying between them. CDR1 and CDR2 from the germline V gene are LGHDT and YNNKEL (reference sequence). This CDR3 has 14 residues. CDR3 nucleotide sequence: TGTGCCAGCAGCCAACCGGGGGGCACAGATACGCAGTATTTT. Protein product: CASSQPGGTDTQYF.

This clonotype is categorized as medium-sized. The gene calls are TRBV11-2 and TRBJ2-7; 15 bases are shared with TRBD2. V dropped 1 base and J dropped 5; count of bases not matched to a gene: 6. Germline CDR1 is SGHAT and CDR2 is FQNNGV. The length of the CDR3 is 17 residues. This chain's CDR3 is CASSLVGLAGGPHEQYF. CDR3 DNA sequence: TGTGCCAGCAGCTTAGTTGGACTAGCGGGAGGGCCCCACGAGCAGTACTTC.

This clonotype has ten or more counts. The chain links TRBV19 to TRBJ2-7, with D perhaps TRBD1 (8 bases). The V gene's germline CDR1 is LNHDA and CDR2 SQIVND (reference sequence). V was trimmed by 3 bases and J by 2 bases, leaving 14 bases between them. The length of the CDR3 is 15 residues. CDR3 loop: CASSMRTGGAYEQYF. CDR3 DNA: TGTGCCAGTAGTATGCGAACAGGGGGGGCCTACGAGCAGTACTTC.

The chain couples TRBV20-1 to TRBJ2-7, with D possibly being TRBD1 (5 bases). Per germline, CDR1 DFQATT and CDR2 SNEGSKA (reference sequence). Trimming cost V 6 bases and J 5 bases, with 17 bases left between them. This CDR3 has 13 amino acids. CDR3 in DNA: TGCAGTGCGCTAGGGTTTAAGGGGAACGAGCAGTACTTC. It translates to CSALGFKGNEQYF.

This clonotype was seen repeatedly, ten times or more. This CDR3 reads CASSLGLSDEQYF. CDR3 nucleotide sequence: TGTGCCAGCAGCTTAGGCCTCTCGGACGAGCAGTACTTC. The chain carries TRBV7-6 and TRBJ2-7; D is uncertain. V was shortened by 1 base and J by 5 bases, with 9 bases between the two germline ends. Per the germline V gene, CDR1 is SGHVS and CDR2 is FNYEAQ. The length of the CDR3 is 13 residues.

This clonotype was recorded at least ten times. This chain links TRBV27 with TRBJ2-7, with D perhaps TRBD1 or TRBD2 (5 bases each). The CDR3 is 15 amino acids. CDR1 is MNHEY, CDR2 SMNVEV, per germline (reference sequence). The ends were cut back, 5 bases at V and 3 bases at J, with 17 bases in the middle. This CDR3 reads CASSVGTQIIYEQYF. CDR3 sequence (DNA): TGTGCCAGCAGTGTGGGGACCCAGATAATCTACGAGCAGTACTTC.

The V gene is TRBV11-2, the J gene TRBJ2-2; D could derive from TRBD1 or TRBD2 (5 bases each). The length of the CDR3 is 16 residues. The V end lost 4 bases, the J end lost 4 bases, and 16 bases lay between the germline ends. Germline V gene lookup returns CDR1 SGHAT and CDR2 FQNNGV. This CDR3 reads CASSSRGPRTTGELFF. The CDR3 DNA follows: TGTGCCAGCAGCTCAAGGGGACCCAGGACCACCGGGGAGCTGTTTTTT.

The chain recombines TRBV27 with TRBJ2-7; TRBD2 agrees at 13 bases. Trimming cost V 5 bases and J 2 bases; bases outside gene matches: 6. CDR1 and CDR2 from the germline V gene are MNHEY and SMNVEV (reference sequence). The CDR3 consists of 16 residues. The CDR3 region has the DNA TGTGCCAGCAGTCCTCTGACTAGCGGGGGGACCTACGAGCAGTACTTC. This gives the protein CASSPLTSGGTYEQYF.

This clonotype was found many times. This chain joins TRBV10-3 and TRBJ2-6; a possible D gene is TRBD1 (5 bases). The CDR3 consists of 14 residues. Germline loops: CDR1 ENHRY, CDR2 SYGVKD. V was trimmed by 9 bases and J by 0 bases, leaving 9 bases between them. CDR3 nucleotide sequence: TGTGCCATGACCGACAGCTCTGGGGCCAACGTCCTGACTTTC. Translated: CAMTDSSGANVLTF.

This clonotype appeared a few times. The rearrangement links TRBV5-1 to TRBJ2-5; possibly TRBD1 for D (6 bases). Between the trimmed V and J ends, which lost 2 bases and 3 bases, there was a span of 8 bases. This CDR3 region has 13 residues. Germline V gene data show CDR1 as SGHRS and CDR2 as YFSETQ. CDR3 loop: CASSFGQKETQYF. Here the CDR3 DNA reads TGCGCCAGCAGCTTTGGACAGAAAGAGACCCAGTACTTC.

This clonotype was found a few times. The gene calls are TRBV5-1 and TRBJ1-1; D may be TRBD1 (6 bases). Trimming took 4 bases from V and 2 from J, leaving 15 bases between them. CDR3 length: 15 residues. Germline CDR1 and CDR2: SGHRS and YFSETQ. CDR3 protein: CASSATQGGNTEAFF. The CDR3 DNA is TGCGCCAGCAGCGCCACACAGGGAGGAAACACTGAAGCTTTCTTT. The complete variable domain, with remaining parts taken from reference TRBV5-1 and TRBJ1-1, reads KAGVTQTPRYLIKTRGQQVTLSCSPISGHRSVSWYQQTPGQGLQFLFEYFSETQRNKGNFPGRFSGRQFSNSRSEMNVSTLELGDSALYLCASSATQGGNTEAFFGQGTRLTVV.

This clonotype was recorded a few times. The chain joins TRBV6-5 to TRBJ2-1, with D hard to call. V lost 6 bases and J 0 bases, leaving 15 bases between the germline ends. Germline V gene data show CDR1 as MNHEY and CDR2 as SVGAGI. The CDR3 spans 16 residues. CDR3 nucleotides: TGTGCCAGCAGCCGCGACACCCTAAGCTCCTACAATGAGCAGTTCTTC. Its translation is CASSRDTLSSYNEQFF.